The 14 T cell receptor beta chains below all came from one sample that was sequenced in a study of OX40 agonist ivuxolimab in advanced cancers. This table comes from immunoSEQ multiplex PCR, and its TCRdb copy is limited to in-frame clones, with some not included. The table lists some 100,000 clones, around four fifths of them singletons. This sample comprised CD4+ or CD8+ T cells sorted from blood, obtained in a trial of the OX40 agonist ivuxolimab. These receptors were collected from an adult with an advanced solid tumor such as melanoma, head and neck, liver or kidney cancer.

The chain links TRBV7-2 to TRBJ2-7; D unresolved. The CDR3 consists of 14 residues. Germline CDR1 reads SGHTA; CDR2 reads FQGNSA. The V end was cut by 1 base, the J end by 2 bases, with 9 bases between. CDR3 in amino acids: CASSLEGRAYEQYV. DNA of the CDR3: TGTGCCAGCAGCTTAGAGGGCCGGGCCTACGAGCAGTACGTC.

The CDR3 nucleotides read TGCGCCAGCAGTCCCGGTCCTCAACAGGGTGGGAATTCACCCCTCCACTTT. It is translated as CASSPGPQQGGNSPLHF. The rearrangement uses TRBV5-1 and TRBJ1-6; maybe TRBD1 (6 bases). Germline values: CDR1 SGHRS, CDR2 YFSETQ. CDR3 length equals 17 residues. The ends were cut back, 5 bases at V and 7 bases at J, with 22 bases in the middle. The full variable domain, rest sourced from reference TRBV5-1 and TRBJ1-6, is KAGVTQTPRYLIKTRGQQVTLSCSPISGHRSVSWYQQTPGQGLQFLFEYFSETQRNKGNFPGRFSGRQFSNSRSEMNVSTLELGDSALYLCASSPGPQQGGNSPLHFGNGTRLTVT.

The J gene is TRBJ2-1, the V gene TRBV19; D is uncertain. Trimming took 8 bases from V and 7 from J, leaving 18 bases between them. The CDR3 is made up of 14 amino acids. The germline gives CDR1 LNHDA, CDR2 SQIVND (reference sequence). The CDR3 region is CASAMSNYANEQFF. The CDR3 region has the DNA TGTGCCAGTGCGATGTCCAACTATGCGAATGAGCAGTTCTTC.

The J gene is TRBJ2-5, the V gene TRBV5-8; D is possibly TRBD1 (6 bases). Per germline, CDR1 SGHTS and CDR2 YDEGEE. The CDR3 is made up of 12 amino acids. V was cut by 4 bases and J by 10 bases, with 14 bases left in between. The CDR3 loop reads CASSRTVRGQYF. The CDR3 DNA follows: TGTGCCAGCAGCAGGACAGTGCGCGGCCAGTACTTC.

This clone was recorded once. The J gene is TRBJ2-4, the V gene TRBV5-6, with D possibly being TRBD1 (8 bases). This CDR3 region has 14 residues. Germline V gene data show CDR1 as SGHDT and CDR2 as YYEEEE. V was cut by 4 bases and J by 7 bases, with 15 bases left in between. CDR3 in amino acids: CASSPDRGGNIQYF. The CDR3, as DNA: TGTGCCAGCAGCCCTGACAGGGGAGGGAACATTCAGTACTTC.

This rearrangement joins TRBV28 to TRBJ2-1, with 9 bases aligning to TRBD2. The ends lost 4 bases at V and 0 bases at J; junction bases unmatched: 4. Per the germline V gene, CDR1 is MDHEN and CDR2 is SYDVKM. This CDR3 region has 16 residues. The CDR3 nucleotides are TGTGCCAGCAGTTCCCCGACTAGCGGCTCCTACAATGAGCAGTTCTTC. Protein sequence: CASSSPTSGSYNEQFF.

This chain links TRBV10-3 with TRBJ2-3; tentative D call: TRBD2 (5 bases). V dropped 4 bases and J dropped 11 bases, with 10 bases sitting between them. The CDR3 runs to 11 residues. CDR1 and CDR2 (germline): ENHRY, SYGVKD. The CDR3 loop reads CAISAAGLQYF. Here the CDR3 DNA reads TGTGCCATCAGTGCCGCGGGCCTGCAGTATTTT.

The chain has TRBV10-3 and TRBJ2-3; maybe TRBD1 (6 bases). The CDR3 spans 15 residues. Germline CDR1 is ENHRY and CDR2 is SYGVKD. V lost 6 bases and J 1 base, leaving 14 bases between the germline ends. CDR3 amino acids: CAISEGDDGTDTQYF. CDR3 DNA sequence: TGTGCCATCAGCGAGGGGGACGATGGCACAGATACGCAGTATTTT.

The V call is TRBV30, the J call TRBJ1-1; 7 nucleotides align to TRBD1. The V gene's germline CDR1 is GTSNPN and CDR2 SVGIG (reference sequence). J gave up 6 bases and V 0 bases, and 10 bases lay outside the gene matches. CDR3 size: 15 residues. Here the CDR3 DNA reads TGTGCCTGGAGTGTACGGGGCAGGGGGATCGCTGAAGCTTTCTTT. Translated: CAWSVRGRGIAEAFF.

The chain recombines TRBV5-4 with TRBJ1-4; TRBD1 aligns across 7 bases. Germline CDR1 reads SGHNT; CDR2 reads YYREEE (reference sequence). After removal of 7 bases from V and 9 bases from J, the junction contained 9 bases not matched to a gene. This CDR3 is 13 amino acids long. DNA for the CDR3: TGTGCCAGCCAGGACAGGCTCTCGAAAAAACTGTTTTTT. Its protein is CASQDRLSKKLFF.

CDR3 sequence: CARRLRLYEQYF. The CDR3, as DNA: TGTGCCAGGAGGCTGCGTTTGTACGAGCAGTACTTC. J is TRBJ2-7 and V is TRBV19; D not certain. The ends were cut back, 9 bases at V and 4 bases at J, with 13 bases in the middle. The CDR3 totals 12 residues. Germline V gene data show CDR1 as LNHDA and CDR2 as SQIVND (reference sequence).

This sequence joins TRBV6-1 and TRBJ2-7; TRBD1 might be the D (6 bases). There are 16 residues in the CDR3. V was pared by 4 bases and J by 0 bases, with 16 bases between. Germline loops: CDR1 MNHNS, CDR2 SASEGT. The CDR3 bases are TGTGCCAGCAGTGTCAGACAGGAGGCGGGCTCCTACGAGCAGTACTTC. It is translated as CASSVRQEAGSYEQYF.

The chain recombines TRBV28 with TRBJ1-2; 8 positions agree with TRBD1. This CDR3 contains 15 residues. The V and J ends lost 4 bases and 7 bases, in that order; junction bases with no gene match: 11. Per the germline V gene, CDR1 is MDHEN and CDR2 is SYDVKM. The CDR3 here is CASSSTTGTGGGYTF. The DNA for the CDR3 is TGTGCCAGCAGTTCCACCACCGGGACAGGAGGTGGCTACACCTTC.

This chain connects TRBV5-1 to TRBJ2-3; the D is unclear. Deletions cut 4 bases from V and 2 bases from J, with 8 bases between. The germline gives CDR1 SGHRS, CDR2 YFSETQ. The CDR3 has 13 amino acids. The CDR3 nucleotides are TGCGCCAGCAGCGACTCCGACACAGATACGCAGTATTTT. Translated, it gives CASSDSDTDTQYF.